This T cell receptor beta chain was documented in a study of radiotherapy plus CTLA-4 blockade in lung cancer. Looking at the study overall: Disease control was seen in around 31% of patients, objective responses in roughly 17%.

Using immunoSEQ multiplex PCR, the repertoire was profiled, and TCRdb retains in-frame clones only, with some absent. The data hold 80,000 or so clones, with more than 80% observed a single time. Germline V CDR1 and CDR2: MRHNA, SNTAGT. This CDR3 is 14 amino acids long. V lost 4 bases and J lost 8; bases outside the gene matches: 6. General study results and limits: Per reports, early blood T cell clone dynamics, plus interferon-beta, forecast response most strongly. Expansion in blood of tumor-derived TCR clones was seen after radiotherapy plus ipilimumab.

Participants had chemo-refractory metastatic non-small-cell lung cancer and were treated with focal radiation plus ipilimumab CTLA-4 blockade. Worth noting for this clone: Its antigen remains unidentified.

The source material was peripheral blood, sampled from a patient treated with radiotherapy plus ipilimumab. The clonotype originates from a human donor with non-small cell lung cancer who had stable disease on radiotherapy plus ipilimumab. V and J are TRBV6-4 and TRBJ2-1; 9 nucleotides match TRBD1. The CDR3 region is CASSGDRDGDEQFF. The DNA of the CDR3 is TGTGCCAGCAGTGGGGACAGGGATGGGGATGAGCAGTTCTTC.